This TCR beta chain came from a study of T cell responses to AZD1222 COVID-19 vaccine. Measured with immunoSEQ multiplex PCR; TCRdb has only the in-frame clones, and not every one. The table has hundreds of thousands of clones, about 93% seen once. This CDR3 is built from 13 residues. Germline CDR1 is SGHRS and CDR2 is YFSETQ. V shed 2 bases and J shed 6 bases, with 11 bases lying between them. Study observations and caveats: Across spike, vaccine-associated CD4 TCRs were found, dominant at 160-218 and 743-854. Of the AZD1222 recipients, only five to seven were seropositive at baseline. Among the donors, most were white British and more were female, and clonal diversity was possibly underestimated.

Details on this clone: What it recognizes is unknown.

V and J are TRBV5-1 and TRBJ1-2; no definite D call. The starting material was peripheral blood, obtained on day 0 of MenACWY control vaccination. This TCR was sampled from an adult in good health. The CDR3 here is CASSFYSSNGYTF. The CDR3 nucleotides read TGCGCCAGCAGCTTTTACAGTAGTAATGGCTACACCTTC.